This entry lists 32 T cell receptor beta chains sequenced from one sample in a study of shared clonotypes between healthy human individuals. Using immunoSEQ multiplex PCR, the repertoire was profiled, and TCRdb retains in-frame clones only, with some absent. The sample includes fewer than 3 million clones, around 92% seen only once; the top ten take 0.37%. Sequenced input: naive CD4+ T cells from PBMCs. The subset is: CD45RA+ positively selected. These receptors came from a young man in good health. Some clones in this sample may be carry-over from other donors' samples.

Of note for this clone: The same CDR3 is also encoded by other DNA sequences in this sample. The J gene is TRBJ2-1, the V gene TRBV27; D gene ambiguous. In germline, CDR1 is MNHEY, CDR2 SMNVEV (reference sequence). There are 12 residues in the CDR3. The V gene lost 1 base and the J gene lost 7 bases, with 5 bases spanning the gap. The CDR3 bases are TGTGCCAGCAGTTTATTAGGAAATGAGCAGTTCTTC. As protein: CASSLLGNEQFF.

J is TRBJ2-1 and V is TRBV5-8, with D possibly matching TRBD1 (6 bases). Germline CDR1 reads SGHTS; CDR2 reads YDEGEE. The V gene lost 4 bases and the J gene lost 2 bases, with 13 bases spanning the gap. The CDR3 length is 15 residues. The CDR3: CASSPRDKTYNEQFF. CDR3 coding DNA: TGTGCCAGCAGCCCCAGGGACAAGACCTACAATGAGCAGTTCTTC.

The V and J genes are TRBV7-2 and TRBJ2-1; 9 nucleotides agree with TRBD2. This CDR3 contains 15 residues. Germline CDR1 reads SGHTA; CDR2 reads FQGNSA. V was pared by 5 bases and J by 1 base, with 3 bases of the junction left unmatched. The CDR3 region is CASSTSGGSYNEQFF. For the CDR3, the DNA is TGTGCCAGCAGCACCAGCGGGGGGTCCTACAATGAGCAGTTCTTC.

The chain uses TRBV5-1 and TRBJ2-7; 9 bases line up with TRBD1. CDR3 length: 15 amino acids. In germline, CDR1 is SGHRS, CDR2 YFSETQ. The V and J ends lost 4 bases and 2 bases, in that order; junction bases with no gene match: 7. This chain's CDR3 is CASSPTRQGAYEQYF. The DNA of the CDR3 is TGCGCCAGCAGCCCCACGAGACAGGGGGCCTACGAGCAGTACTTC.

This chain uses TRBV5-1 with TRBJ1-1, with D possibly TRBD1 on 6 matching bases. CDR3 length equals 16 residues. The germline V and J ends were trimmed by 4 bases and 1 base, with 17 bases remaining between them. Looked up from germline, CDR1 is SGHRS and CDR2 is YFSETQ. CDR3 sequence reads: CASSNRPRGQNTEAFF. The CDR3, as DNA: TGCGCCAGCAGCAACCGCCCGCGGGGGCAGAACACTGAAGCTTTCTTT.

The chain has TRBV27 and TRBJ2-7; the D gene is possibly TRBD1 (5 bases). With 2 bases removed from V and 3 bases from J, the gap between germline ends came to 14 bases. The CDR3 sequence is 15 residues long. CDR1 is MNHEY, CDR2 SMNVEV, per germline (reference sequence). The CDR3 DNA reads as TGTGCCAGCAGTTTAGGGGCCCCCCGCTTCTACGAGCAGTACTTC. This translates into CASSLGAPRFYEQYF.

In DNA form, the CDR3 reads TGCGCCAGCAGCTTGGCTTTTCAGCCCTCTGGAAACACCATATATTTT. Its translation is CASSLAFQPSGNTIYF. This sequence joins TRBV5-1 and TRBJ1-3; the D is unclear. V was pared by 0 bases and J by 0 bases, with 10 bases between. Per germline, CDR1 SGHRS and CDR2 YFSETQ. The CDR3 is 16 residues long.

The gene calls are TRBV7-9 and TRBJ2-6, with 11 bases matching TRBD1. V shed 5 bases and J 2 bases; nucleotides not matched to a gene: 5. The CDR3 covers 17 residues. From germline, CDR1 is SEHNR and CDR2 FQNEAQ (reference sequence). As DNA, the CDR3 is TGTGCCAGCAGCAGCGGACAGGGGGCTGCTGGGGCCAACGTCCTGACTTTC. Translating it yields CASSSGQGAAGANVLTF.

This clone was detected only once. This chain uses TRBV27 with TRBJ1-2, with D possibly TRBD1 on 6 matching bases. The CDR3 covers 14 residues. From germline, CDR1 is MNHEY and CDR2 SMNVEV (reference sequence). Trimming pared 6 bases from V and 12 bases from J, leaving 23 bases between. As DNA, the CDR3 is TGTGCCAGCAGGGGCCGAGGACAGTCCATTGGAAACACCTTC. It encodes CASRGRGQSIGNTF.

The V and J genes are TRBV4-1 and TRBJ2-7, with 9 bases identical to TRBD2. Losses at the gene ends were 2 bases for V and 2 bases for J; bases not matched to a gene: 4. The CDR3 consists of 15 residues. Germline CDR1 is MGHRA and CDR2 is YSYEKL. CDR3 region: CASSQLTSGTYEQYF. The CDR3 DNA follows: TGCGCCAGCAGCCAATTGACTAGCGGAACCTACGAGCAGTACTTC.

CDR3 sequence: CASSKGLAGEGGEQFF. CDR3 sequence (DNA): TGTGCCAGCAGCAAGGGACTAGCGGGAGAGGGTGGTGAGCAGTTCTTC. The chain has TRBV21-1 and TRBJ2-1; the DNA was not compared with TRBD2, the D call given in the table. TRBV21-1 is shown as a pseudogene. The CDR3 has 16 residues.

The genes are TRBV5-1 and TRBJ2-5; 13 positions agree with TRBD2. The CDR3 has 16 amino acids. With V trimmed by 5 bases and J by 5 bases, 9 bases remained unmatched. Germline V lookup: CDR1 SGHRS, CDR2 YFSETQ. In nucleotides, the CDR3 is TGCGCCAGCAGTCCGGGGACTAGCGGGATGGGTGAGACCCAGTACTTC. This gives the protein CASSPGTSGMGETQYF.

This clone was seen a single time. V is TRBV13 and J is TRBJ2-7; D not certain. Deletions cut 0 bases from V and 2 bases from J, with 14 bases between. CDR3 size: 16 residues. Germline values: CDR1 PRHDT, CDR2 FYEKMQ (reference sequence). The CDR3 sequence is CASSLGGSIITYEQYF. CDR3 DNA: TGTGCCAGCAGCTTAGGAGGTAGCATCATAACCTACGAGCAGTACTTC.

This rearrangement joins TRBV19 to TRBJ2-1; 7 bases are a match to TRBD2. The CDR3 contains 14 residues. Trimming cost V 6 bases and J 2 bases; bases outside gene matches: 4. Germline V CDR1 and CDR2: LNHDA, SQIVND (reference sequence). In DNA, the CDR3 is TGTGCCAGTAGGGGCGGGAGTCCCTACAATGAGCAGTTCTTC. Amino acid sequence: CASRGGSPYNEQFF.

The chain couples TRBV21-1 to TRBJ1-1; the table gives TRBD1 as D, unverified against the DNA. TRBV21-1 is described as a pseudogene. The CDR3 consists of 17 residues. The DNA for the CDR3 is TGTGCCAGCAGCAAAAATTCCCCAAAGATTAACACCACTGAAGCTTTCTTT. Its protein is CASSKNSPKINTTEAFF.

This chain joins TRBV28 and TRBJ2-2; D tentatively fits TRBD1 or TRBD2 (6 bases each). This CDR3 spans 14 amino acids. The V and J ends lost 8 bases and 4 bases respectively, with 14 bases between them. In germline, CDR1 is MDHEN, CDR2 SYDVKM. The CDR3 spells CASGGRRFTGELFF. The CDR3 nucleotides are TGTGCCAGCGGGGGGCGGAGATTCACCGGGGAGCTGTTTTTT.

A note on this clone: Sequence at one end of the junction differs from germline and may be a read error. The genes are TRBV6-1 and TRBJ2-7, with 7 nucleotides matching TRBD1. This CDR3 has 12 amino acids. Germline-derived CDR1 and CDR2 are MNHNS and SASEGT. The CDR3 nucleotides are TGTGCCGGCAGACAGGGATGGGACGAGCAGTACTTC. Translating it yields CAGRQGWDEQYF.

The chain carries TRBV4-3 and TRBJ1-1; 10 bases are a match to TRBD1. After removal of 3 bases from V and 5 bases from J, the junction contained 3 bases not matched to a gene. CDR1 and CDR2 (germline): LGHNA, YSLEER. The CDR3 is 14 residues long. The CDR3: CASSHDRGRTEAFF. CDR3 bases: TGCGCCAGCAGCCACGACAGGGGGCGAACTGAAGCTTTCTTT.

This rearrangement joins TRBV5-4 to TRBJ2-2; D not certain. V shed 0 bases and J shed 6 bases, with 12 bases lying between them. Germline assignment: CDR1 SGHNT and CDR2 YYREEE (reference sequence). The CDR3 contains 15 residues. As DNA, the CDR3 is TGTGCCAGCAGCTTGGGGGGTGGGTTGGCCGGGGAGCTGTTTTTT. Residues: CASSLGGGLAGELFF.

The chain employs TRBV28 and TRBJ1-5, with D possibly matching TRBD1 (6 bases). The CDR3 totals 15 residues. V lost 4 bases and J 0 bases, leaving 10 bases between the germline ends. CDR1 and CDR2 (germline): MDHEN, SYDVKM. In DNA form, the CDR3 reads TGTGCCAGCAGTTCGACAGGCAATAGCAATCAGCCCCAGCATTTT. Translated, it gives CASSSTGNSNQPQHF.

This chain uses TRBV28 with TRBJ2-5; 7 bases agree with TRBD1. Germline assignment: CDR1 MDHEN and CDR2 SYDVKM. This CDR3 spans 14 amino acids. V was pared by 6 bases and J by 4 bases, with 8 bases of the junction left unmatched. The CDR3: CASSPTGTGETQYF. CDR3 bases: TGTGCCAGCAGCCCGACAGGGACGGGAGAGACCCAGTACTTC.

The genes are TRBV30 and TRBJ1-1; unclear D gene. The germline gives CDR1 GTSNPN, CDR2 SVGIG (reference sequence). The CDR3 runs 13 residues. V lost 2 bases and J 5 bases, leaving 12 bases between the germline ends. The CDR3 sequence is CAWSPGGRTEAFF. CDR3 DNA: TGTGCCTGGAGTCCGGGTGGGAGAACTGAAGCTTTCTTT.

The chain carries TRBV6-4 and TRBJ2-7; D call uncertain. Germline-derived CDR1 and CDR2 are MRHNA and SNTAGT. This CDR3 is built from 12 residues. Trimming left V 7 bases short and J 2 bases short, with 9 bases between. CDR3 sequence: CASKRFAYEQYF. Here the CDR3 DNA reads TGTGCCAGCAAAAGGTTCGCCTACGAGCAGTACTTC.

The V call is TRBV19, the J call TRBJ1-2; 7 bases match TRBD1. V gave up 6 bases and J gave up 3 bases; unmatched junction bases: 7. Germline-derived CDR1 and CDR2 are LNHDA and SQIVND (reference sequence). This CDR3 has 14 residues. The CDR3 DNA reads TGTGCCAGTAGAAAAACAGGGGAGGACTATGGCTACACCTTC. Translated: CASRKTGEDYGYTF.

Worth noting for this clone: This could be a read error, since a much larger clone is one nucleotide away. The chain recombines TRBV13 with TRBJ1-1, with unresolved D. Trimming took 2 bases from V and 0 from J, leaving 4 bases between them. There are 13 residues in the CDR3. Germline-derived CDR1 and CDR2 are PRHDT and FYEKMQ (reference sequence). The CDR3 sequence: CASSLRVNTEAFF. In DNA form, the CDR3 reads TGTGCCAGCAGCTTAAGGGTGAACACTGAAGCTTTCTTT.

Of note for this clone: This same CDR3 is encoded by further DNA sequences in the sample. The gene calls are TRBV5-6 and TRBJ2-7, with D possibly TRBD1 on 5 matching bases. The germline CDR1 and CDR2 sequences are SGHDT and YYEEEE. The V gene lost 0 bases and the J gene lost 4 bases, with 5 bases spanning the gap. The CDR3 is made up of 12 amino acids. The CDR3: CASSLGQYEQYF. DNA for the CDR3: TGTGCCAGCAGCTTGGGACAGTACGAGCAGTACTTC.

In regard to this clone: The same CDR3 arises from other DNA sequences in this sample as well. This chain links TRBV18 with TRBJ2-7; D gene uncertain. Trimming took off 3 bases at V and 0 bases at J, with 6 bases between the two ends. The germline CDR1 and CDR2 sequences are KGHSH and LQKENI. This CDR3 contains 13 residues. The CDR3 nucleotides read TGTGCCAGCTCACCTCCTAGCTCCTACGAGCAGTACTTC. Translated: CASSPPSSYEQYF.

The V gene is TRBV28, the J gene TRBJ1-2, with 9 bases that match TRBD1. J was trimmed by 6 bases and V by 4 bases; bases with no gene match: 9. Looked up from germline, CDR1 is MDHEN and CDR2 is SYDVKM. The CDR3 loop spans 15 amino acids. In DNA, the CDR3 is TGTGCCAGCAGTTCCTACGGACAGGGGATTCATGGCTACACCTTC. This gives the protein CASSSYGQGIHGYTF.

DNA for the CDR3: TGTGCCAGCAGCCAAGCCCCTAGCGGGAGGAGGACCTACAATGAGCAGTTCTTC. Translation: CASSQAPSGRRTYNEQFF. The chain employs TRBV4-2 and TRBJ2-1; 11 positions match TRBD2. There are 18 residues in the CDR3. Germline V gene sequence: CDR1 LGHNA, CDR2 YNFKEQ. V was pared by 1 base and J by 2 bases, with 7 bases of the junction left unmatched.

The chain combines TRBV15 with TRBJ2-1, with 7 positions matching TRBD2. The CDR3 runs to 17 residues. The junction had 12 bases not matched to a gene; V was cut back by 1 base and J by 6 bases. From germline, CDR1 is LNHNV and CDR2 YYDKDF (reference sequence). The CDR3 sequence is CATSRGRGEGLGNEQFF. The CDR3 nucleotides read TGTGCCACCAGCAGAGGCCGAGGGGAGGGCCTCGGCAATGAGCAGTTCTTC.

V usage is TRBV7-6 and J usage is TRBJ2-7; no clear D. The CDR3 has 16 residues. The ends were cut back, 4 bases at V and 3 bases at J, with 19 bases in the middle. CDR1 is SGHVS, CDR2 FNYEAQ, per germline. CDR3 sequence: CASSSPQAMEHYEQYF. The CDR3 DNA reads TGTGCCAGCAGCTCGCCCCAAGCAATGGAGCACTACGAGCAGTACTTC.

J is TRBJ2-2 and V is TRBV5-5; D uncertain. The CDR3 loop spans 16 amino acids. The V gene lost 4 bases and the J gene lost 6 bases, with 19 bases spanning the gap. The V gene's germline CDR1 is SGHKS and CDR2 YYEKEE (reference sequence). CDR3 protein: CASSLLLRPPPGELFF. Here the CDR3 DNA reads TGTGCCAGCAGCCTCCTTCTCCGACCGCCCCCCGGGGAGCTGTTTTTT.